This T cell receptor beta chain was sequenced during a study of human T cells and chemical hapten exposure. The library gave individual cDNA molecules unique molecular identifiers. MiXCR, applied by TCRdb to the RACE reads, yields one record per CDR3 protein. Seen here are 300,000 to 350,000 distinct CDR3 sequences, around 7% observed once, and the top ten hold roughly 7.9%. Trimming cost V 3 bases and J 7 bases, with 12 bases left between them. The CDR3 loop spans 13 amino acids. The V gene's germline CDR1 is MDHEN and CDR2 SYDVKM. As to time point: patch test 1, 2 weeks after DPC sensitization. Treatment meaning: therapeutic diphenylcyclopropenone sensitization with weekly scalp DPC. This clonotype appeared a few times. Its antigen is currently unknown. Study results and caveats: Once DPC sensitization occurred, TCRs above 1 in 1000 frequency showed no change.

This rearrangement joins TRBV28 to TRBJ1-2; unclear D gene. The sequence was obtained from a woman between 18 and 29 years old with alopecia areata. Some clones in this sample may be carry-over from other donors' samples. This specimen was whole blood, taken in connection with sensitization to the hapten diphenylcyclopropenone (DPC). The CDR3 spells CASSFFGEGGYTF. DNA for the CDR3: TGTGCCAGCAGTTTTTTCGGCGAGGGTGGCTACACCTTC.